This TCR beta chain was captured in a study of blood T cells in healthy people across ages. Whole-study findings and limits: Researchers judged that diversity estimates from one million T cells fell short of true values.

Germline CDR1 is SGHAT and CDR2 is FQNNGV. Trimming cost V 6 bases and J 4 bases; bases outside gene matches: 11. There are 15 residues in the CDR3. Concerning this clonotype itself: Its specificity is unknown.

PCR was performed a second time for roughly 7 to 12 cycles using a sample-barcoded 5' primer and a J-beta primer mix. TCRdb processed the 5' RACE reads anew with MiXCR; each CDR3 protein has one entry. The table records roughly 800,000 distinct CDR3 sequences, nearly 60% of them present only once. The specimen was blood. V usage is TRBV11-2 and J usage is TRBJ2-5, with 7 nucleotides matching TRBD2. The TCR sequence derives from a man aged 30 to 45 in good health. CDR3 loop: CASSGGAGVGETQYF. The CDR3 coding sequence is TGTGCCAGCAGTGGAGGGGCGGGAGTAGGAGAGACCCAGTACTTC.